Listed here are 10 T cell receptor beta chains from one sample, sequenced in a study of T cells of healthy individuals. Each CDR3 protein is one row after TCRdb ran MiXCR on the 5' RACE reads. The data hold 60,000 to 70,000 distinct CDR3 sequences, with around 15% observed a single time. The source is a human donor in good health.

In DNA, the CDR3 is TGCGCCAGCAGTCAAGTGGGACAGGGCGACAATGAGCAGTTCTTC. As protein: CASSQVGQGDNEQFF. V and J are TRBV23-1 and TRBJ2-1, with 9 nucleotides matching TRBD1. TRBV23-1 belongs to the ORF category, with a function that is uncertain. Trimming cost V 2 bases and J 5 bases; bases outside gene matches: 4. CDR3 size: 15 residues.

The chain has TRBV20-1 and TRBJ2-5; D might be TRBD1 (5 bases). The length of the CDR3 is 15 residues. The germline CDR1 and CDR2 sequences are DFQATT and SNEGSKA (reference sequence). V lost 0 bases and J lost 5, with 16 bases in between. The CDR3 sequence: CSARDQGWSWETQYF. For the CDR3, the DNA is TGCAGTGCTAGAGATCAGGGCTGGAGTTGGGAGACCCAGTACTTC.

This clonotype was observed a few times. V is TRBV11-3 and J is TRBJ2-2; 7 bases map to TRBD2. The CDR3 has 15 residues. CDR1 is SGHNT and CDR2 is YENEEA in the germline V gene. The V and J ends lost 5 bases and 4 bases, in that order; junction bases with no gene match: 7. CDR3: CASSLSWGGTGELFF. CDR3 DNA sequence: TGTGCCAGCAGCCTATCATGGGGGGGCACCGGGGAGCTGTTTTTT.

This clonotype was seen at least ten times. The chain links TRBV24-1 to TRBJ2-1, with D possibly TRBD2 on 6 matching bases. CDR1 and CDR2 (germline): KGHDR, SFDVKD. CDR3 length: 14 amino acids. Trimming took 1 base from V and 5 from J, leaving 8 bases between them. The CDR3 loop is CATSDFGGNNEQFF. The DNA for the CDR3 is TGTGCCACCAGTGATTTTGGGGGGAACAATGAGCAGTTCTTC.

A few counts support this clonotype. V gene TRBV5-4 combines with J gene TRBJ2-7; 8 bases map to TRBD2. Losses at the gene ends were 5 bases for V and 3 bases for J; bases not matched to a gene: 10. CDR3 length: 15 residues. Germline CDR1 reads SGHNT; CDR2 reads YYREEE (reference sequence). The CDR3 sequence is CASRPGLAEIYEQYF. CDR3 sequence (DNA): TGTGCCAGCAGACCTGGACTAGCCGAGATCTACGAGCAGTACTTC.

There are many counts of this clonotype. This chain joins TRBV4-2 and TRBJ1-4; 7 bases fit TRBD1. The CDR3 has 16 residues. The trim removed 0 bases at V and 4 bases at J, leaving 5 bases unmatched. The germline CDR1 and CDR2 sequences are LGHNA and YNFKEQ. DNA for the CDR3: TGTGCCAGCAGCCAAGATCTGGGACAGTATAATGAAAAACTGTTTTTT. Translating it yields CASSQDLGQYNEKLFF.

A few counts support this clonotype. The chain couples TRBV29-1 to TRBJ2-1; D not resolved. The CDR3 consists of 9 residues. The V gene's germline CDR1 is SQVTM and CDR2 ANQGSEA. V dropped 8 bases and J dropped 6 bases, with 5 bases sitting between them. CDR3 DNA sequence: TGCAGCTTGGGCAATGAGCAGTTCTTC. Residues: CSLGNEQFF.

This chain uses TRBV14 with TRBJ1-1; 7 bases match TRBD1. V gave up 3 bases and J gave up 3 bases; unmatched junction bases: 4. CDR3 size: 14 residues. Germline V gene sequence: CDR1 SGHDN, CDR2 FVKESK. For the CDR3, the DNA is TGTGCCAGCAGCCATTGGGACAGACACACTGAAGCTTTCTTT. Translated, it gives CASSHWDRHTEAFF.

V usage is TRBV6-5 and J usage is TRBJ2-7, with D perhaps given as TRBD1 or TRBD2 (5 bases each). Germline loops: CDR1 MNHEY, CDR2 SVGAGI. V was cut by 6 bases and J by 0 bases, with 15 bases left in between. The length of the CDR3 is 15 residues. In nucleotides, the CDR3 is TGTGCCAGCAGGCTGGGACCGACGAGCTCCTACGAGCAGTACTTC. This encodes CASRLGPTSSYEQYF.

V gene TRBV6-5 combines with J gene TRBJ1-1; 7 bases fit TRBD1. J lost 2 bases, V lost 0 bases, and 3 bases had no gene match. CDR1 and CDR2 (germline): MNHEY, SVGAGI. The CDR3 totals 15 residues. CDR3 bases: TGTGCCAGCAGTTACTCGGGGACAGCTAACACTGAAGCTTTCTTT. This sequence encodes CASSYSGTANTEAFF.